These 8 T cell receptor beta chains share one sample of origin, sequenced in a study of T cells of healthy individuals. TCRdb reprocessed the 5' RACE reads with MiXCR, giving one entry per CDR3 protein. The sample shows tens of thousands of distinct CDR3 sequences, approximately 4.8% of them seen only once. The receptors were gathered from a female donor in good health.

The CDR3 DNA follows: TGTGCCAGCAGTCCGGCGGCGGGGGGGTACAATGAGCAGTTCTTC. Amino acids: CASSPAAGGYNEQFF. The chain recombines TRBV12-3 or TRBV12-4 with TRBJ2-1, with 9 bases that match TRBD2. The CDR3 runs to 15 residues. The V and J ends lost 5 bases and 4 bases, in that order; junction bases with no gene match: 6.

Ten or more counts support this clonotype. V is TRBV18 and J is TRBJ2-3; D possibly corresponds to TRBD1 (5 bases). The CDR3 runs 16 residues. Trimming cost V 0 bases and J 1 base, with 11 bases left between them. CDR1 is KGHSH, CDR2 LQKENI, per germline. CDR3 region: CASSPPGPSGTDTQYF. The CDR3 DNA reads TGTGCCAGCTCACCACCGGGGCCGAGCGGCACAGATACGCAGTATTTT. The whole variable domain, filled in from reference TRBV18 and TRBJ2-3, reads NAGVMQNPRHLVRRRGQEARLRCSPMKGHSHVYWYRQLPEEGLKFMVYLQKENIIDESGMPKERFSAEFPKEGPSILRIQQVVRGDSAAYFCASSPPGPSGTDTQYFGPGTRLTVL.

This rearrangement joins TRBV2 to TRBJ2-7; 7 positions match TRBD1. The CDR3 length is 15 residues. Trimming took 0 bases from V and 2 from J; bases not matched to a gene: 4. The germline V gene encodes CDR1 SNHLY and CDR2 FYNNEI. CDR3 residues: CASSEAAGGPYEQYF. The CDR3 nucleotides read TGTGCCAGCAGTGAAGCGGCAGGGGGACCCTACGAGCAGTACTTC.

This clonotype was found a few times. The rearrangement links TRBV25-1 to TRBJ2-7; tentative D call: TRBD1 (5 bases). Germline V gene data show CDR1 as MGHDK and CDR2 as SYGVNS. The CDR3 has 16 residues. Trimming pared 1 base from V and 0 bases from J, leaving 13 bases between. The CDR3 DNA sequence: TGTGCCAGCAGTGAATTGGGGCGCTCTTTCTCCTACGAGCAGTACTTC. This translates into CASSELGRSFSYEQYF.

This clonotype was found many times. The chain combines TRBV6-2 or TRBV6-3 with TRBJ1-5, with D possibly matching TRBD1 (6 bases). The V end lost 7 bases, the J end lost 4 bases, and 14 bases lay between the germline ends. The CDR3 is 14 residues long. From germline, CDR1 is MNHEY and CDR2 SVGEGT. This CDR3 is CASTKQGGNQPQHF. The CDR3 DNA reads TGTGCCAGCACCAAACAGGGTGGAAATCAGCCCCAGCATTTT.

The V call is TRBV20-1, the J call TRBJ1-1; TRBD1 matches 11 bases. Losses at the gene ends were 6 bases for V and 3 bases for J; bases not matched to a gene: 9. This CDR3 region has 15 residues. Germline-derived CDR1 and CDR2 are DFQATT and SNEGSKA (reference sequence). This chain's CDR3 is CSAPGTGGVDTEAFF. CDR3 in DNA: TGCAGTGCGCCCGGGACAGGGGGGGTAGACACTGAAGCTTTCTTT.

The table lists this clonotype with a few counts. This chain connects TRBV20-1 to TRBJ2-1; TRBD2 matches 12 bases. Germline CDR1 and CDR2: DFQATT and SNEGSKA (reference sequence). J gave up 10 bases and V 2 bases, and 9 bases lay outside the gene matches. The CDR3 has 15 amino acids. CDR3 protein: CSARTSGRRLGEQFF. The CDR3 DNA is TGCAGTGCTAGAACTAGCGGGAGGAGGCTTGGGGAGCAGTTCTTC.

At least ten counts were recorded for this clonotype. This chain connects TRBV27 to TRBJ2-1; 11 bases are shared with TRBD2. Per the germline V gene, CDR1 is MNHEY and CDR2 is SMNVEV (reference sequence). Trimming cost V 3 bases and J 1 base; bases outside gene matches: 11. CDR3 length equals 19 residues. The chain's CDR3 is CASSFGQAPSGRSYNEQFF. The CDR3, as DNA: TGTGCCAGCAGTTTCGGACAGGCGCCTAGCGGGAGGTCCTACAATGAGCAGTTCTTC.